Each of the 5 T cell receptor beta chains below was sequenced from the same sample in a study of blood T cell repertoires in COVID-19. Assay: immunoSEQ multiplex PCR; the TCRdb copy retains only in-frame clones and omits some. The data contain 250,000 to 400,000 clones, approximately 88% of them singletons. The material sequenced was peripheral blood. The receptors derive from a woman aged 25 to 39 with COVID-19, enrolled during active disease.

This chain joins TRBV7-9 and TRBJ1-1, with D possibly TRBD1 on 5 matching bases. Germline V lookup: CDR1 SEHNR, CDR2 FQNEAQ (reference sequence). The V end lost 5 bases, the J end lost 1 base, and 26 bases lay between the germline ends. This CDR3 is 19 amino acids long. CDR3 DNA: TGTGCCAGCAGCCCGCGATCATCTAGTCCCTTGACAGAGAACACTGAAGCTTTCTTT. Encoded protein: CASSPRSSSPLTENTEAFF.

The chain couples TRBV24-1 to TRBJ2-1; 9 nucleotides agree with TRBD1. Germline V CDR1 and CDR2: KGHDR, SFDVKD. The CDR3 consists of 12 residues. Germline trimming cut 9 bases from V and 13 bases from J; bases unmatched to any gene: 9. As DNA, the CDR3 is TGTGCCACCGTAGACAGGGGGAGTCCCCAGTTCTTC. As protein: CATVDRGSPQFF.

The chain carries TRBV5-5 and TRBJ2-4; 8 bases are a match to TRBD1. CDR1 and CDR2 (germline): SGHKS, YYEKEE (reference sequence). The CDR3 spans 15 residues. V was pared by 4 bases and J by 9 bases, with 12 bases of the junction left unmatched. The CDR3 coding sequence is TGTGCCAGCAGCACCCGGACAGGGTTGACTGGCATTCAGTACTTC. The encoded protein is CASSTRTGLTGIQYF.

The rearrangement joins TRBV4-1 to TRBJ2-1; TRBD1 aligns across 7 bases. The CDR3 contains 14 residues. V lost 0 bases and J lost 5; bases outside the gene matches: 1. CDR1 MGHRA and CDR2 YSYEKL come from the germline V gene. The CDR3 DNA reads TGCGCCAGCAGCCAAGAAGACAGGGACAATGAGCAGTTCTTC. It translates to CASSQEDRDNEQFF.

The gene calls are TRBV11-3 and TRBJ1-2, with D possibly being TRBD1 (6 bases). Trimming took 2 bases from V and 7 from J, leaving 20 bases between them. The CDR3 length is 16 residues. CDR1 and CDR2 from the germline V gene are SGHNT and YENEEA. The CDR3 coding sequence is TGTGCCAGCAGCTTATTACAGGGAGCATGCCTTTGTGGCTACACCTTC. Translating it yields CASSLLQGACLCGYTF.